The 11 T cell receptor beta chains below were found in one sample sequenced in a study of T cells after yellow fever vaccination. TCRdb called the 5' RACE reads again in MiXCR, with one record for every CDR3 protein. The sample shows hundreds of thousands of distinct CDR3 sequences, 6.2% of them seen only once. Here the sequenced sample was PBMCs, taken 5 days after the yellow fever booster vaccination. The receptor set was obtained from a young man who received the YFV17D yellow fever vaccine.

This clonotype showed up many times. The chain recombines TRBV12-3 or TRBV12-4 with TRBJ2-7; D is perhaps TRBD2 (6 bases). V lost 2 bases, J lost 7 bases, and 15 bases lay in between. This CDR3 has 14 amino acids. The CDR3: CASSLWAGSEEQYF. CDR3 in DNA: TGTGCCAGCAGTTTATGGGCGGGGTCGGAGGAGCAGTACTTC.

The chain uses TRBV6-2 or TRBV6-3 and TRBJ2-5; the match to TRBD2 covers 9 bases. Looked up from germline, CDR1 is MNHEY and CDR2 is SVGEGT. CDR3 size: 14 residues. Trimming cost V 8 bases and J 2 bases; bases outside gene matches: 6. The DNA for the CDR3 is TGTGCCAGCGCCGGACTAGCGAAACAAGAGACCCAGTACTTC. It is translated as CASAGLAKQETQYF.

This clonotype was counted ten times or more. The V call is TRBV20-1, the J call TRBJ2-3; the D gene is possibly TRBD2 (5 bases). The CDR3 consists of 15 residues. Trimming removed 1 base at V and 1 base at J, with 12 bases between. Germline V gene data show CDR1 as DFQATT and CDR2 as SNEGSKA (reference sequence). For the CDR3, the DNA is TGCAGTGCTAGAGCCTTTTGGGGAGGCACAGATACGCAGTATTTT. Translated, it gives CSARAFWGGTDTQYF.

V is TRBV7-2 and J is TRBJ2-7; D unresolved. Germline V lookup: CDR1 SGHTA, CDR2 FQGNSA. CDR3 size: 13 residues. Deletions cut 1 base from V and 8 bases from J, with 12 bases between. The CDR3: CASSLDDPRQQYF. CDR3 nucleotides: TGTGCCAGCAGCTTAGATGACCCTAGACAGCAGTACTTC.

This rearrangement joins TRBV28 to TRBJ2-2; D possibly corresponds to TRBD1 (5 bases). The CDR3 length is 14 residues. The germline CDR1 and CDR2 sequences are MDHEN and SYDVKM. The ends were cut back, 2 bases at V and 6 bases at J, with 10 bases in the middle. The CDR3 coding sequence is TGTGCCAGCAGTTTACAGGGCGGTCCCGGGGAGCTGTTTTTT. It specifies CASSLQGGPGELFF.

This rearrangement joins TRBV18 to TRBJ1-6, with 8 nucleotides matching TRBD1. The CDR3 covers 14 residues. CDR1 and CDR2 (germline): KGHSH, LQKENI. The ends lost 6 bases at V and 7 bases at J; junction bases unmatched: 5. CDR3 sequence reads: CASSPGQDNSPLHF. CDR3 in DNA: TGTGCCAGCTCGCCGGGACAGGACAATTCACCCCTCCACTTT.

The rearrangement joins TRBV29-1 to TRBJ2-3, with D possibly being TRBD1 (6 bases). This CDR3 is 15 amino acids long. Germline CDR1 and CDR2: SQVTM and ANQGSEA. V was trimmed by 4 bases and J by 4 bases, leaving 18 bases between them. The CDR3 region has the DNA TGCAGCGTTGGGGTGGTGGGGGCATTCTCAGATACGCAGTATTTT. Its translation: CSVGVVGAFSDTQYF.

This clonotype was counted a few times. The V gene is TRBV6-2 or TRBV6-3, the J gene TRBJ2-1, with D tentatively TRBD1 (6 bases). V was cut by 2 bases and J by 6 bases, with 8 bases left in between. The CDR3 length is 13 residues. Per germline, CDR1 MNHEY and CDR2 SVGEGT. In DNA form, the CDR3 reads TGTGCCAGCAGTTACCAGGGGCTCAATGAGCAGTTCTTC. Its translation is CASSYQGLNEQFF.

This clonotype came up a few times. V is TRBV12-3 or TRBV12-4 and J is TRBJ2-2, with TRBD2 matching 9 bases. The CDR3 is 15 amino acids. V dropped 8 bases and J dropped 6; count of bases not matched to a gene: 10. The CDR3 loop is CASGGTSWNSGELFF. The DNA for the CDR3 is TGTGCCAGCGGGGGGACTAGCTGGAATTCCGGGGAGCTGTTTTTT.

This clonotype was counted many times. The gene calls are TRBV27 and TRBJ2-3; 7 positions match TRBD2. The J segment lost 0 bases and the V segment lost 4 bases, leaving 7 bases of the junction unmatched. Germline V gives CDR1 MNHEY, CDR2 SMNVEV (reference sequence). The CDR3 has 16 residues. The CDR3, as DNA: TGTGCCAGCAGTTCGGGGGAGGGACCTAGCACAGATACGCAGTATTTT. It yields the protein CASSSGEGPSTDTQYF.

Regarding this clonotype: A much larger clone sits a single nucleotide away, making a read error possible. The CDR3 DNA sequence: TGTTCCAGCACCCAGACAACAACTAATGAAAAACTGTTTTTT. Translation gives CSSTQTTTNEKLFF. This chain connects TRBV12-3 or TRBV12-4 to TRBJ1-4; D gene uncertain. The CDR3 spans 14 residues.